This TCR beta chain stems from a study of regulatory T cells in long-lasting Graves disease. Study background: Antithyroid drugs had been given to newly diagnosed Graves' patients for under 3 months.

CDR3-region Arm-PCR and iRepertoire HTBI primers produced the TCR beta libraries. A single record per CDR3 protein comes from TCRdb applying MiXCR to the multiplex PCR reads. The sample includes 250,000 to 400,000 distinct CDR3 sequences, 18% of them seen just once. Indicated time point: newly diagnosed GD, antithyroid drugs for less than 3 months. The TCR library was made from RNA extracted from PBMCs. Those enrolled as patients came out of an endocrinology department in Xi'an, China. The CDR3 consists of 15 residues. Germline CDR1 is PRHDT and CDR2 is FYEKMQ (reference sequence). With V trimmed by 5 bases and J by 0 bases, 5 bases remained unmatched. In this sample, this clonotype turned up a few times. Antigen: not known. Study-wide points: For persistent Graves' patients, TCR diversity was lower than for newly diagnosed ones. Sampling was limited to peripheral blood rather than thyroid tissue.

The V call is TRBV13, the J call TRBJ1-1; 8 positions match TRBD1. The material was peripheral blood mononuclear cells (PBMCs), obtained at new diagnosis, from a patient treated with antithyroid drugs. The source of this sequence is a female donor with Graves disease. CDR3 sequence (DNA): TGTGCCAGCAGCGGAAACAGGGGGTTGAACACTGAAGCTTTCTTT. This translates into CASSGNRGLNTEAFF.